These 23 T cell receptor beta chains came from one sample sequenced in a study of cytomegalovirus exposure and HLA in healthy donors. This PCR relied on a set of 60 Vbeta primers and 13 Jbeta primers. Sequencing used immunoSEQ multiplex PCR; TCRdb keeps in-frame clones, though not all of them. The data show 95,000 to 150,000 clones, 80% to 90% seen once. Sequencing was done on a sample of PBMCs. These receptors were obtained from a woman aged 25 to 39 in good health and CMV-seronegative.

The chain carries TRBV10-3 and TRBJ1-6, with 11 bases aligning to TRBD1. Per germline, CDR1 ENHRY and CDR2 SYGVKD. The J segment lost 11 bases and the V segment lost 6 bases, leaving 6 bases of the junction unmatched. This CDR3 is built from 14 residues. DNA for the CDR3: TGTGCCATCAGACCGGGACAGGGGGTTGCACCCCTCCACTTT. This codes for CAIRPGQGVAPLHF.

The chain links TRBV7-9 to TRBJ1-1; no clear D gene. The germline gives CDR1 SEHNR, CDR2 FQNEAQ (reference sequence). The CDR3 is made up of 10 amino acids. Trimming stripped 5 bases from V and 11 bases from J, with 9 bases between. The CDR3 nucleotides read TGTGCCAGCAGCACTAGTAGTGCTTTCTTT. Protein sequence: CASSTSSAFF.

The gene calls are TRBV18 and TRBJ1-2, with 7 positions matching TRBD1. With V trimmed by 3 bases and J by 7 bases, 5 bases remained unmatched. The germline CDR1 and CDR2 sequences are KGHSH and LQKENI. This CDR3 is 13 amino acids long. The CDR3 protein is CASSPDRVGGYTF. The CDR3 nucleotides read TGTGCCAGCTCACCCGACAGGGTGGGTGGCTACACCTTC.

J is TRBJ2-2 and V is TRBV7-9, with TRBD2 as a possible D gene (6 bases). The V gene lost 6 bases and the J gene lost 3 bases, with 11 bases spanning the gap. From germline, CDR1 is SEHNR and CDR2 FQNEAQ (reference sequence). This CDR3 region has 14 residues. For the CDR3, the DNA is TGTGCCAGCAGGTCGGGGGTAGACACCGGGGAGCTGTTTTTT. Translation: CASRSGVDTGELFF. The full variable domain, with the rest looked up from reference TRBV7-9 and TRBJ2-2, is DTGVSQNPRHKITKRGQNVTFRCDPISEHNRLYWYRQTLGQGPEFLTYFQNEAQLEKSRLLSDRFSAERPKGSFSTLEIQRTEQGDSAMYLCASRSGVDTGELFFGEGSRLTVL.

The chain employs TRBV19 and TRBJ1-1; D is unclear. Deletions cut 9 bases from V and 10 bases from J, with 21 bases between. Germline values: CDR1 LNHDA, CDR2 SQIVND (reference sequence). This CDR3 spans 13 amino acids. The CDR3 sequence: CARMAGSGSGAFF. For the CDR3, the DNA is TGTGCCAGAATGGCCGGTTCGGGGAGTGGAGCTTTCTTT. Full variable domain (missing parts from reference TRBV19 and TRBJ1-1): DGGITQSPKYLFRKEGQNVTLSCEQNLNHDAMYWYRQDPGQGLRLIYYSQIVNDFQKGDIAEGYSVSREKKESFPLTVTSAQKNPTAFYLCARMAGSGSGAFFGQGTRLTVV.

The chain uses TRBV29-1 and TRBJ1-3, with D possibly being TRBD1 (6 bases). The CDR3 extends over 13 amino acids. Trimming stripped 4 bases from V and 3 bases from J, with 10 bases between. Germline lookup yields CDR1 SQVTM and CDR2 ANQGSEA. The CDR3 reads CSVGSGVGNTIYF. In DNA form, the CDR3 reads TGCAGCGTTGGGTCAGGGGTTGGAAACACCATATATTTT. Based on the CDR3 plus reference TRBV29-1 and TRBJ1-3, the full variable domain is SAVISQKPSRDICQRGTSLTIQCQVDSQVTMMFWYRQQPGQSLTLIATANQGSEATYESGFVIDKFPISRPNLTFSTLTVSNMSPEDSSIYLCSVGSGVGNTIYFGEGSWLTVV.

The chain combines TRBV19 with TRBJ1-5; D not certain. Deletions cut 6 bases from V and 0 bases from J, with 12 bases between. Per germline, CDR1 LNHDA and CDR2 SQIVND (reference sequence). The CDR3 loop spans 15 amino acids. The CDR3 region has the DNA TGTGCCAGTAGCGACACAGTAAATAGCAATCAGCCCCAGCATTTT. As protein: CASSDTVNSNQPQHF.

J is TRBJ2-2 and V is TRBV7-8, with 12 bases aligning to TRBD1. The germline V gene has CDR1 SGHVS and CDR2 FQNEAQ. There are 17 residues in the CDR3. J lost 6 bases, V lost 1 base, and 6 bases had no gene match. CDR3 in DNA: TGTGCCAGCAGCTTAGTTAGAGGGACAGGGGGCTCCGGGGAGCTGTTTTTT. Translation: CASSLVRGTGGSGELFF. The variable domain in full, completed from reference TRBV7-8 and TRBJ2-2, reads GAGVSQSPRYKVAKRGQDVALRCDPISGHVSLFWYQQALGQGPEFLTYFQNEAQLDKSGLPSDRFFAERPEGSVSTLKIQRTQQEDSAVYLCASSLVRGTGGSGELFFGEGSRLTVL.

There are a few counts of this clone. Other DNA sequences from this sample encode an identical CDR3 as well. The chain is built from TRBV10-1 and TRBJ2-3; 7 nucleotides align to TRBD1. The ends lost 3 bases at V and 1 base at J; junction bases unmatched: 1. Germline CDR1 is WNHNN and CDR2 is SYGVQD (reference sequence). The CDR3 covers 14 residues. The CDR3 is CASSDGQGTDTQYF. The CDR3 DNA reads as TGCGCCAGCAGTGACGGACAGGGCACAGATACGCAGTATTTT.

The chain carries TRBV5-6 and TRBJ2-5, with 10 bases lining up with TRBD1. J was trimmed by 5 bases and V by 4 bases; bases with no gene match: 11. Germline CDR1 is SGHDT and CDR2 is YYEEEE. The CDR3 totals 16 residues. The CDR3 spells CASSIPGQGGRETQYF. The CDR3 DNA sequence: TGTGCCAGCAGCATCCCAGGACAGGGGGGGAGGGAGACCCAGTACTTC.

This chain joins TRBV10-3 and TRBJ2-7, with 9 bases matching TRBD1. V was pared by 3 bases and J by 5 bases, with 8 bases of the junction left unmatched. The V gene's germline CDR1 is ENHRY and CDR2 SYGVKD. CDR3 length: 15 amino acids. The CDR3 DNA follows: TGTGCCATCAGTGAAATGACAGGGGGTGATAACGAGCAGTACTTC. This gives the protein CAISEMTGGDNEQYF.

The count of this clone is one. J is TRBJ2-1 and V is TRBV7-9; 8 nucleotides agree with TRBD2. J lost 2 bases, V lost 5 bases, and 11 bases had no gene match. The CDR3 spans 17 residues. CDR1 and CDR2 from the germline V gene are SEHNR and FQNEAQ (reference sequence). CDR3 protein: CASSLRPGLVTYNEQFF. In DNA form, the CDR3 reads TGTGCCAGCAGCCTCCGCCCGGGACTAGTAACCTACAATGAGCAGTTCTTC.

The J gene is TRBJ1-2, the V gene TRBV28, with a tentative D call TRBD1 (5 bases). Trimming cost V 6 bases and J 1 base, with 15 bases left between them. The CDR3 length is 15 residues. Germline V gene lookup returns CDR1 MDHEN and CDR2 SYDVKM. The DNA of the CDR3 is TGTGCCAGCAGCCTTGGAGGGGCAAATAACTATGGCTACACCTTC. It is translated as CASSLGGANNYGYTF.

This rearrangement joins TRBV30 to TRBJ2-1; 10 bases map to TRBD2. V lost 3 bases, J lost 0 bases, and 14 bases stayed unmatched. CDR1 and CDR2 from the germline V gene are GTSNPN and SVGIG (reference sequence). The CDR3 is 19 amino acids. CDR3 sequence reads: CAWSGPSGSGGYSYNEQFF. CDR3 coding DNA: TGTGCCTGGAGCGGGCCTAGCGGGAGTGGGGGGTACTCCTACAATGAGCAGTTCTTC.

The V gene is TRBV28, the J gene TRBJ1-6; TRBD1 matches at 8 bases. This CDR3 comprises 14 residues. Germline V CDR1 and CDR2: MDHEN, SYDVKM. Germline trimming cut 7 bases from V and 14 bases from J; bases unmatched to any gene: 13. CDR3 in DNA: TGTGCCAGCACGGGAAGGACAGGGAGGGTAGCCCTCCACTTT. Amino acid sequence: CASTGRTGRVALHF. Supplemented by reference TRBV28 and TRBJ1-6, the full variable domain reads DVKVTQSSRYLVKRTGEKVFLECVQDMDHENMFWYRQDPGLGLRLIYFSYDVKMKEKGDIPEGYSVSREKKERFSLILESASTNQTSMYLCASTGRTGRVALHFGNGTRLTVT.

In this sample, this clone turned up a few times. V usage is TRBV5-1 and J usage is TRBJ2-2; TRBD1 aligns across 8 bases. J lost 2 bases, V lost 2 bases, and 11 bases had no gene match. CDR1 is SGHRS, CDR2 YFSETQ, per germline. The CDR3 consists of 18 residues. The CDR3 nucleotides are TGCGCCAGCAGCTTTATTGGGACAGGCGGCACCAACACCGGGGAGCTGTTTTTT. Translated: CASSFIGTGGTNTGELFF.

The chain recombines TRBV30 with TRBJ1-1; the match to TRBD1 covers 7 bases. The CDR3 spans 12 residues. The V gene's germline CDR1 is GTSNPN and CDR2 SVGIG (reference sequence). V lost 4 bases and J lost 6; bases outside the gene matches: 5. CDR3 in DNA: TGTGCCTGGAAAGTAAGGGGGCCTGAAGCTTTCTTT. It is translated as CAWKVRGPEAFF.

The chain uses TRBV29-1 and TRBJ2-3; 7 positions match TRBD2. This CDR3 contains 14 residues. Germline-derived CDR1 and CDR2 are SQVTM and ANQGSEA. V gave up 3 bases and J gave up 6 bases; unmatched junction bases: 9. CDR3 sequence reads: CSVERGGEGDTQYF. For the CDR3, the DNA is TGCAGCGTTGAGAGGGGCGGGGAGGGGGATACGCAGTATTTT.

The chain employs TRBV15 and TRBJ1-3; D not resolved. The CDR3 contains 15 residues. CDR1 is LNHNV and CDR2 is YYDKDF in the germline V gene (reference sequence). V was trimmed by 0 bases and J by 0 bases, leaving 6 bases between them. The CDR3, as DNA: TGTGCCACCAGCAGAGATTTACTCTCTGGAAACACCATATATTTT. Residues: CATSRDLLSGNTIYF.

This chain joins TRBV11-3 and TRBJ2-1; D is ambiguous. The CDR3 length is 13 residues. CDR1 SGHNT and CDR2 YENEEA come from the germline V gene. The V gene lost 7 bases and the J gene lost 5 bases, with 12 bases spanning the gap. CDR3 in DNA: TGTGCCAGCACCTCCCGAGGAGACAATGAGCAGTTCTTC. Protein sequence: CASTSRGDNEQFF.

J is TRBJ2-2 and V is TRBV9, with TRBD2 identical over 7 bases. The CDR3 extends over 17 amino acids. The germline gives CDR1 SGDLS, CDR2 YYNGEE. After removal of 3 bases from V and 2 bases from J, the junction contained 10 bases not matched to a gene. The CDR3: CASSGTLGGSNTGELFF. CDR3 in DNA: TGTGCCAGCAGCGGCACCCTGGGGGGGTCCAACACCGGGGAGCTGTTTTTT.

Details on this clone: This CDR3 is also generated by other DNA sequences in the sample. The V call is TRBV7-2, the J call TRBJ2-7; D remains ambiguous. The germline CDR1 and CDR2 sequences are SGHTA and FQGNSA. The CDR3 consists of 12 residues. Trimming pared 2 bases from V and 4 bases from J, leaving 6 bases between. In DNA form, the CDR3 reads TGTGCCAGCAGCTTATCGCGGTACGAGCAGTACTTC. Translation: CASSLSRYEQYF.

This chain connects TRBV7-6 to TRBJ2-1; TRBD2 is a possible D gene (5 bases). The germline CDR1 and CDR2 sequences are SGHVS and FNYEAQ. The CDR3 covers 15 residues. Deletions cut 1 base from V and 4 bases from J, with 11 bases between. DNA of the CDR3: TGTGCCAGCAGCTTAGGAAGCGGAACTTACAATGAGCAGTTCTTC. This gives the protein CASSLGSGTYNEQFF.